This T cell receptor beta chain comes out of a study of spatial heterogeneity in lung cancer. On the study more broadly: The count of detected beta-chain sequences consistently exceeded that of alpha-chain sequences. From matched bulk RNA-seq came a T cell module score, which showed a strong correlation with TCR transcript counts in tumor regions.

Time point: sample taken at primary tumor resection. Study-wide results and limits: The number of expanded tumor alpha and beta chains correlated with mutation number.

This clonotype was seen at least ten times. Its antigen is unidentified. From germline, CDR1 is LGHNA and CDR2 YSLEER. The CDR3 spans 13 residues. Trimming stripped 1 base from V and 3 bases from J, with 5 bases between. MiXCR, run by TCRdb on the 5' RACE reads, gives a single entry per CDR3 protein. This table has about 13,000 distinct CDR3 sequences, roughly 5.5% appearing once. This chain joins TRBV4-3 and TRBJ2-3; D is ambiguous. The receptor was derived from a male donor with early-stage non-small cell lung cancer. The input for sequencing was lung tumor tissue, taken at surgery. CDR3 residues: CASSQGQTDTQYF. CDR3 DNA: TGCGCCAGCAGCCAAGGACAAACAGATACGCAGTATTTT.